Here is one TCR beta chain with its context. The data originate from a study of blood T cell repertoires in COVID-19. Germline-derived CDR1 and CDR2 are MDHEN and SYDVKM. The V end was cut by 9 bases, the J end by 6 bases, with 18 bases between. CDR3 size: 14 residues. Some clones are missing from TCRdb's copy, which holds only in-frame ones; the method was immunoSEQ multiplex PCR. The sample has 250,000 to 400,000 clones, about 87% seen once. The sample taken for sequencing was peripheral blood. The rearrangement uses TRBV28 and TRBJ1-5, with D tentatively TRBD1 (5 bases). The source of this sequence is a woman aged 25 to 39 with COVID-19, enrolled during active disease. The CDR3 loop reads CASLPRGVFQPQHF. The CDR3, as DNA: TGTGCCAGTCTCCCGCGGGGGGTATTTCAGCCCCAGCATTTT.